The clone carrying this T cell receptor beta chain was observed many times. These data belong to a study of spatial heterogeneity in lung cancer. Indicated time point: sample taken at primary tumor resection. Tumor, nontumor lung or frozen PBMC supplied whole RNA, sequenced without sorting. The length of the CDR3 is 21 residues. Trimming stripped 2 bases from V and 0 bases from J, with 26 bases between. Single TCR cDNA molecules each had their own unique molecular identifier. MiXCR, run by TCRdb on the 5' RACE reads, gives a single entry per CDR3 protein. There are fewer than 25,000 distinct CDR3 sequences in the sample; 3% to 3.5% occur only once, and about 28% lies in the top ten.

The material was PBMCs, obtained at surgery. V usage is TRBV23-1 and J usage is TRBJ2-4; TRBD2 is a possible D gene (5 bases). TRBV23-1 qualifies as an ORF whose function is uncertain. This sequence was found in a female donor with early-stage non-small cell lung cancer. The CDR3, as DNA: TGCGCCAGCAGTCAAGCGGTGCGTTCGGGAAATGAACCACTAGCCAAAAACATTCAGTACTTC. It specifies CASSQAVRSGNEPLAKNIQYF.